One sample yielded the 13 T cell receptor beta chains listed below, sequenced in a study of T cells in narcolepsy. Produced via immunoSEQ multiplex PCR; TCRdb's table is partial and in-frame only. Of 25,000 to 30,000 clones in the sample, more than 70% were seen once. The sequencing sample was made of memory (CD45RA-) CD4+ T cells from blood. The receptors originated from a human donor in good health.

The chain is built from TRBV7-6 and TRBJ2-2; no firm D call. From germline, CDR1 is SGHVS and CDR2 FNYEAQ. V shed 1 base and J shed 6 bases, with 12 bases lying between them. CDR3 size: 15 residues. The CDR3 here is CASSLGTPGAGELFF. The CDR3 DNA reads as TGTGCCAGCAGCTTAGGAACACCGGGCGCCGGGGAGCTGTTTTTT.

The chain joins TRBV5-4 to TRBJ2-7, with TRBD1 identical over 8 bases. The V gene's germline CDR1 is SGHNT and CDR2 YYREEE (reference sequence). There are 15 residues in the CDR3. Unmatched junction bases numbered 11, after V lost 3 bases and J lost 6 bases. CDR3 sequence reads: CASSSVGTGPSEQYF. The CDR3 DNA sequence: TGTGCCAGCAGCTCCGTCGGGACAGGTCCTTCCGAGCAGTACTTC.

The V and J genes are TRBV6-6 and TRBJ1-5; 7 bases fit TRBD1. Germline trimming cut 0 bases from V and 6 bases from J; bases unmatched to any gene: 5. The CDR3 is 15 residues long. Germline CDR1 is MNHNY and CDR2 is SVGAGI (reference sequence). CDR3 DNA sequence: TGTGCCAGCAGTTACTCAGACAGGGAGGGTCAGCCCCAGCATTTT. Translating gives CASSYSDREGQPQHF.

This clone appeared a single time. In DNA, the CDR3 is TGTGCCAGCTCGCTGGAGGCGGGGGCGCAAACCGGGGAGCTGTTTTTT. Translated: CASSLEAGAQTGELFF. The chain has TRBV18 and TRBJ2-2, with D perhaps matching TRBD2 (7 bases). V lost 6 bases, J lost 5 bases, and 19 bases lay in between. Germline values: CDR1 KGHSH, CDR2 LQKENI. CDR3 size: 16 residues.

The V gene is TRBV30, the J gene TRBJ2-1, with D maybe TRBD2 (6 bases). V shed 0 bases and J shed 4 bases, with 13 bases lying between them. The CDR3 is made up of 15 amino acids. Germline CDR1 reads GTSNPN; CDR2 reads SVGIG (reference sequence). The CDR3 region is CAWSVRGRGYNEQFF. Written as DNA, the CDR3 is TGTGCCTGGAGTGTCCGGGGGAGAGGTTACAATGAGCAGTTCTTC.

The chain carries TRBV21-1 and TRBJ2-3. TRBV21-1 is a listed pseudogene. This CDR3 spans 14 amino acids. Written as DNA, the CDR3 is TGTGCCAGCAGCATCCGGACGCTACCCGATACGCAGTATTTT. Translation: CASSIRTLPDTQYF.

This clone has a handful of counts. The V gene is TRBV19, the J gene TRBJ1-3; D not certain. The germline gives CDR1 LNHDA, CDR2 SQIVND (reference sequence). The V and J ends lost 6 bases and 0 bases respectively, with 12 bases between them. This CDR3 has 15 amino acids. The CDR3 protein is CASSRLWGSGNTIYF. The CDR3 nucleotides are TGTGCCAGTAGCAGGCTATGGGGCTCTGGAAACACCATATATTTT.

The V and J genes are TRBV7-3 and TRBJ2-7; D tentatively fits TRBD1 or TRBD2 (5 bases each). CDR1 and CDR2 from the germline V gene are SGHTA and FQGTGA. Trimming left V 5 bases short and J 2 bases short, with 16 bases between. This CDR3 contains 15 residues. CDR3 in DNA: TGTGCCAGCAGCCCCCGACCGGGACCCGCCTACGAGCAGTACTTC. It is translated as CASSPRPGPAYEQYF.

The V and J genes are TRBV27 and TRBJ2-7; either TRBD1 or TRBD2 may fit D (5 bases each). CDR3 length: 14 residues. In germline, CDR1 is MNHEY, CDR2 SMNVEV (reference sequence). V lost 6 bases and J lost 2, with 14 bases in between. The CDR3 coding sequence is TGTGCCAGCAGAGACTCGGGACCTCCCTACGAGCAGTACTTC. It specifies CASRDSGPPYEQYF.

The chain couples TRBV10-2 to TRBJ2-1; the D gene is possibly TRBD1 (6 bases). The CDR3 is made up of 12 amino acids. V shed 6 bases and J shed 10 bases, with 13 bases lying between them. Germline V CDR1 and CDR2: WSHSY, SAAADI. The CDR3, as DNA: TGCGCCAGCAGGGTGGACAGAGGGGAGCAGTTCTTC. Translation: CASRVDRGEQFF.

This chain joins TRBV18 and TRBJ2-1; 7 bases match TRBD2. V was pared by 3 bases and J by 7 bases, with 9 bases of the junction left unmatched. The CDR3 has 15 residues. Germline V gene data show CDR1 as KGHSH and CDR2 as LQKENI. DNA of the CDR3: TGTGCCAGCTCACCGGGCGAGCTGGGGGGGAATGAGCAGTTCTTC. This encodes CASSPGELGGNEQFF.

This chain uses TRBV6-1 with TRBJ1-1; no definite D call. Germline V gives CDR1 MNHNS, CDR2 SASEGT. With 3 bases removed from V and 0 bases from J, the gap between germline ends came to 14 bases. The CDR3 covers 16 residues. CDR3 in amino acids: CASSDRRATLNTEAFF. The CDR3 region has the DNA TGTGCCAGCAGTGATCGACGAGCAACTCTGAACACTGAAGCTTTCTTT.

The chain couples TRBV5-1 to TRBJ2-1; 7 bases are a match to TRBD2. Trimming took 4 bases from V and 4 from J; bases not matched to a gene: 11. Germline loops: CDR1 SGHRS, CDR2 YFSETQ. This CDR3 comprises 16 residues. CDR3 residues: CASSLNPSGGYNEQFF. The CDR3 DNA reads as TGCGCCAGCAGCCTCAACCCTAGCGGAGGTTACAATGAGCAGTTCTTC.